The following is a T cell receptor (beta chain) sequence with its context. This clone came up many times. The antigen this receptor binds is unknown. A read error may account for a junction end that differs from germline. The observed sequence ends 3 residues before the CDR3 terminus, with the missing tail filled in from the germline J gene. The CDR3 spans 15 residues, from the cysteine through the phenylalanine. Only the CDR3 bases that were read are kept: 36 of them, in frame from base 1. Reading the germline V gene gives CDR1 LGHNA and CDR2 YNFKEQ. The data originate from a study of T cell clonality in common variable immunodeficiency (dated by TCRdb to between 2014 and 2016). For sequencing input, CVID and control samples contributed equivalent amounts of genomic DNA. For every sample, a 60 bp segment covering the rearranged TCRbeta CDR3 region was amplified and then sequenced. TCRbeta amplification used the immunoSEQ assay, a bias-corrected multiplex PCR with high-throughput sequencing. On the study's bioinformatics: Each unique nucleotide sequence was treated as a clone and annotated with V, D and J genes, copy number and frequency. Sequences were labeled productive if in frame, and non-productive if out of frame or containing stop codons. As previously described, clonality was computed from Shannon's entropy. The predicted amino acid sequences of productive clones were used to derive mean CDR3 Kyte-Doolittle hydropathy. Scaled V gene usage was hierarchically clustered using Manhattan distance and complete linkage with the R hclust function. Clone sharing by CDR3 amino acid sequence was assessed by resampling 12 repertoires per group over 100 rounds. Repertoires were searched for roughly 70 published EBV-specific and approximately 240 published CMV-specific TCRbeta sequences. A couple of CVID samples that yielded fewer than 10,000 sequences were excluded from the analysis, so 35 to 50 CVID repertoires were retained. TCRdb retrieved this table from immuneACCESS and kept in-frame rearrangements only. Not all clones are present; in checked studies, unresolved V genes account for under half, and no reason is known for the remainder. V, J and clone size derive from that table, while D and trimming were established from the DNA sequence. This sample includes around 40,000 clones, and none of them was observed just once. In total, the top ten clones hold around 6% of the sample.

On the study overall, not on this receptor specifically: Increased TCRbeta clonality was found in CVID subjects compared with healthy controls (t-test p = 0.018), with the increase being most characteristic of about a third of subjects. Fewer TCRbeta clones were shared among CVID subjects than among healthy controls (p < 0.0001). Fewer deletions and N-nucleotide insertions were reportedly observed in CVID TCRbeta sequences, and highly modified clones with 13 or more V deletions were reportedly absent from CVID TCRbeta sequences. According to the authors, figuring out what caused the increased clonality in CVID would require sequencing the repertoires of T cell subpopulations. Correlations between repertoire features and clinical complications were limited by patient heterogeneity within the CVID cohort. Even though DNA input was equal, the average per sample came to about 74,000 unique sequences for controls compared with some 29,000 for CVID samples.

Diagnosis of CVID followed standard criteria, namely serum IgG, IgA and/or IgM below the normal range together with specific antibody deficiency. There were some 46 subjects in the CVID group (roughly 30 male and about 15 female), ranging in age from roughly 9 to 64 years, with a mean age of around 40. Both CVID patients and healthy controls were predominantly of Caucasian heritage. All CVID subjects had received replacement immunoglobulin therapy for at least one year at the time of study participation. No CVID subject was ill or taking immunomodulatory or immunosuppressive medication when blood was collected. Heparinized peripheral whole blood samples of about 5 to 8.5 ml were obtained from each donor. Genomic DNA from adults with common variable immune deficiency (CVID) and from healthy adult controls was used for sequencing of TCRbeta CDR3 repertoires. Diluted blood was density-centrifuged over Hypaque 1077 or Ficoll-Paque to isolate peripheral blood mononuclear cells. Genomic DNA was obtained from unsorted mononuclear cells through either Qiagen column purification or a centrifugation-based method.

The chain joins TRBV4-2 to TRBJ2-1, with 13 bases in between that match TRBD2. The sequenced material came from peripheral blood mononuclear cells. This receptor was obtained from a human donor with common variable immunodeficiency. The CDR3 has the sequence CASSETSGGAVEQFF. The CDR3 bases that were read are TGCGCCAGCAGCGAAACTAGCGGGGGGGCTGTTGAG.